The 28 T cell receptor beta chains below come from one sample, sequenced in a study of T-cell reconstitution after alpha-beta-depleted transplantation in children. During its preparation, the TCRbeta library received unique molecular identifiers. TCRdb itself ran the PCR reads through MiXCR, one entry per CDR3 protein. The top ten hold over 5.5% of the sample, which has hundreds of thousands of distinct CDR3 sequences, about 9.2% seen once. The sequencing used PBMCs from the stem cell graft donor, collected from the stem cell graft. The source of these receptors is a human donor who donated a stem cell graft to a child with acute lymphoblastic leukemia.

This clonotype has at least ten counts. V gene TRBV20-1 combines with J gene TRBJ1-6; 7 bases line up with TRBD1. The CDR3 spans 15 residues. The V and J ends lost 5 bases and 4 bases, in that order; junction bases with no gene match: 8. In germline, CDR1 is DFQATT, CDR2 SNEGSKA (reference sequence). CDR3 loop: CSARTGASYNSPLHF. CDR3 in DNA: TGCAGTGCTCGAACAGGGGCTTCTTATAATTCACCCCTCCACTTT.

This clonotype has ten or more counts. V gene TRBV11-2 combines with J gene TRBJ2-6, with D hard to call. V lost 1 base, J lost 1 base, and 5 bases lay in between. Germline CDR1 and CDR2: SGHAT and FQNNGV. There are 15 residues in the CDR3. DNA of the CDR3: TGTGCCAGCAGCTTAGTTGGGTCTGGGGCCAACGTCCTGACTTTC. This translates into CASSLVGSGANVLTF.

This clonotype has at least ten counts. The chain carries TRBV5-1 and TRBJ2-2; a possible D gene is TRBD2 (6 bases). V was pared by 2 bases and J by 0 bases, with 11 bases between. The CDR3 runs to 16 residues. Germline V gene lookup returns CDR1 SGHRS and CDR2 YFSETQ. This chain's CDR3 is CASSLLAGPNTGELFF. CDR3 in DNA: TGCGCCAGCAGCTTATTGGCGGGGCCGAACACCGGGGAGCTGTTTTTT.

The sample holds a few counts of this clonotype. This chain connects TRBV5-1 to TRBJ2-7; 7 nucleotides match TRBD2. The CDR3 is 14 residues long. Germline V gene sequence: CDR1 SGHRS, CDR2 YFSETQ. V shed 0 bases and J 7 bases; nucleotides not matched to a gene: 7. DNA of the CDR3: TGCGCCAGCAGCTTGGGGACGGAGGGAGGGGAGCAGTACTTC. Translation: CASSLGTEGGEQYF. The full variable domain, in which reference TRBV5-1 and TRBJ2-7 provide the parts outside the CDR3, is KAGVTQTPRYLIKTRGQQVTLSCSPISGHRSVSWYQQTPGQGLQFLFEYFSETQRNKGNFPGRFSGRQFSNSRSEMNVSTLELGDSALYLCASSLGTEGGEQYFGPGTRLTVT.

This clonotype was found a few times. The CDR3 DNA is TGTGCCAGCTCACCCTCGCAAAGGACTGGAGGAACAGATACGCAGTATTTT. Protein product: CASSPSQRTGGTDTQYF. V gene TRBV18 combines with J gene TRBJ2-3, with D perhaps matching TRBD2 (5 bases). Trimming left V 3 bases short and J 3 bases short, with 19 bases between. Germline loops: CDR1 KGHSH, CDR2 LQKENI. The CDR3 runs to 17 residues.

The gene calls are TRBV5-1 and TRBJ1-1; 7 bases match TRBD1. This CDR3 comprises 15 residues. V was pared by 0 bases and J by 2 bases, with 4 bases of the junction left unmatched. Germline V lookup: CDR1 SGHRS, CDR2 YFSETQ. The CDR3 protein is CASSLVGGGNTEAFF. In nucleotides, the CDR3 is TGCGCCAGCAGCTTGGTAGGAGGGGGCAACACTGAAGCTTTCTTT.

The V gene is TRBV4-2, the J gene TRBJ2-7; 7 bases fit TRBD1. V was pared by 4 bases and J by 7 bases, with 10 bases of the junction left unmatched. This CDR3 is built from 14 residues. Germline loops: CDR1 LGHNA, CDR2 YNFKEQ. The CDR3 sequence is CASSREEGAGEQYF. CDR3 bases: TGTGCCAGCAGCCGTGAAGAGGGGGCTGGGGAGCAGTACTTC.

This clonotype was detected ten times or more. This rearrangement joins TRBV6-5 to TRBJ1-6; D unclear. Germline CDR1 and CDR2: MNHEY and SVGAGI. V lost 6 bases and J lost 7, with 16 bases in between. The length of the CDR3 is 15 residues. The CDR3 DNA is TGTGCCAGCAGGCCTCCGGCGGGCCTAAATTCACCCCTCCACTTT. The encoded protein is CASRPPAGLNSPLHF.

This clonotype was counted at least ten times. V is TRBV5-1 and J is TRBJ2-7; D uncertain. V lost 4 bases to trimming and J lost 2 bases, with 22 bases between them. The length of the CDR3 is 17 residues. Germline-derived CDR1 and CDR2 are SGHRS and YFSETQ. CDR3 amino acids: CASSADKARVRAYEQYF. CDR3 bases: TGCGCCAGCAGCGCTGATAAAGCCAGAGTAAGAGCCTACGAGCAGTACTTC.

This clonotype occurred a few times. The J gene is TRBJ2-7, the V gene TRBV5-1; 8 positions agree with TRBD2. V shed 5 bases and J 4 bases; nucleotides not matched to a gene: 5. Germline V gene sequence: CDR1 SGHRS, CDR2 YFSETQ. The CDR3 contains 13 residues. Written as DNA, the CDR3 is TGCGCCAGCAGACTAGCGGAACCGTACGAGCAGTACTTC. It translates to CASRLAEPYEQYF.

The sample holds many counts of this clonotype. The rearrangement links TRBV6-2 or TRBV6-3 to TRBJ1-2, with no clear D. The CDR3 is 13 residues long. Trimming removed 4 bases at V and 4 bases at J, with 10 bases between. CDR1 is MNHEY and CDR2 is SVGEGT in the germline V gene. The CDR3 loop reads CASSSVGSYGYTF. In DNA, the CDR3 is TGTGCCAGCAGTTCCGTGGGCTCCTATGGCTACACCTTC.

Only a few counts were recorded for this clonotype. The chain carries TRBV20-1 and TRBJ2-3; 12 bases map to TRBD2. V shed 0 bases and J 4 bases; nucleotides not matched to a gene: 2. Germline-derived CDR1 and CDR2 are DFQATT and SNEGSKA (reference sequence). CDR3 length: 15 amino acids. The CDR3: CSARELAGGSDTQYF. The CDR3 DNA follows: TGCAGTGCTAGAGAACTAGCGGGGGGATCAGATACGCAGTATTTT.

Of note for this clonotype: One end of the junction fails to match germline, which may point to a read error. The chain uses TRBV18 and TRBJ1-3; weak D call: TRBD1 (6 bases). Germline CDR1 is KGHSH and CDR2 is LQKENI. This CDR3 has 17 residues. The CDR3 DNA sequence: TGTGCCAGCTCACGCTCCCAACAGGGTAACTCTGAAAACACCATATATTTT. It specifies CASSRSQQGNSENTIYF.

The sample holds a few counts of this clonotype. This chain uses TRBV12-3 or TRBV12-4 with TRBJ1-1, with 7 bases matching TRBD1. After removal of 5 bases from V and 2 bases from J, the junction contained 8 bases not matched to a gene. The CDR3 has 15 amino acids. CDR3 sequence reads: CASSIHRGGNTEAFF. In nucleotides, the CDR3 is TGTGCCAGCAGTATCCACAGGGGCGGCAACACTGAAGCTTTCTTT.

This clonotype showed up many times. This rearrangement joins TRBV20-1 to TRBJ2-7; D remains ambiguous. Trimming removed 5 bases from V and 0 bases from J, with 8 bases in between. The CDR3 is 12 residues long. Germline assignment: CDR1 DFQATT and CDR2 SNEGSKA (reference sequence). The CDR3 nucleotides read TGCAGTGCTGCGAGAACCTCCTACGAGCAGTACTTC. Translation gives CSAARTSYEQYF.

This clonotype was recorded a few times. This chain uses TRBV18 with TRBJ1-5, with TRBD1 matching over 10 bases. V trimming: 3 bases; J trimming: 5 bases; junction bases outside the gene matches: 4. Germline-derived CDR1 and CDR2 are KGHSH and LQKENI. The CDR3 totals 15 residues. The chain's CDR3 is CASSPTGGFDQPQHF. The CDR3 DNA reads TGTGCCAGCTCACCGACAGGGGGCTTTGATCAGCCCCAGCATTTT.

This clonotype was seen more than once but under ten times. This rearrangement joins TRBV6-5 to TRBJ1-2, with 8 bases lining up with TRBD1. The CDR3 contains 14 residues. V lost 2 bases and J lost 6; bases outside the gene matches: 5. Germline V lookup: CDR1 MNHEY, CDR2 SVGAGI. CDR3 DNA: TGTGCCAGCAGTTACGGGGACAGGTCCCATGGCTACACCTTC. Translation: CASSYGDRSHGYTF.

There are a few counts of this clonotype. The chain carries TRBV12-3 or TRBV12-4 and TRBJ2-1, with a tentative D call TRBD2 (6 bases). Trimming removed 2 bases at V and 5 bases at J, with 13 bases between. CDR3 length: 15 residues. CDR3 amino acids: CASSLIAGFNNEQFF. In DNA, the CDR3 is TGTGCCAGCAGTTTAATCGCGGGGTTCAACAATGAGCAGTTCTTC.

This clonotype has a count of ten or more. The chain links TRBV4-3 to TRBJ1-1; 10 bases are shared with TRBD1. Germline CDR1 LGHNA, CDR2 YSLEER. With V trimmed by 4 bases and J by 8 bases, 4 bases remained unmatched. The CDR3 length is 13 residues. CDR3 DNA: TGCGCCAGCAGCCGAAGACAGGGGGCAGAAGCTTTCTTT. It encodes CASSRRQGAEAFF.

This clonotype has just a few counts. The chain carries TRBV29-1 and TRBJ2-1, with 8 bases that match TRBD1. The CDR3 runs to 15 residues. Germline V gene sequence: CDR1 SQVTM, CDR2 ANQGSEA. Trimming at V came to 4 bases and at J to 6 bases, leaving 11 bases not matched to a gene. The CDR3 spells CSVVTPQGAVNEQFF. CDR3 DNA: TGCAGCGTTGTAACCCCGCAGGGGGCTGTCAATGAGCAGTTCTTC.

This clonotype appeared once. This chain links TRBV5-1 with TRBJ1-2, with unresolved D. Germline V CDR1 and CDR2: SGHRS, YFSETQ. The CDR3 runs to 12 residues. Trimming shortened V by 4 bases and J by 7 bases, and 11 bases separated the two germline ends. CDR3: CASSADIGGYTF. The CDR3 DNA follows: TGCGCCAGCAGCGCAGACATAGGTGGCTACACCTTC.

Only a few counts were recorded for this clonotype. The CDR3 protein is CASSVTPTGFGAYEQYF. The CDR3 DNA sequence: TGTGCCAGCAGCGTAACCCCGACAGGGTTTGGGGCCTACGAGCAGTACTTC. The chain carries TRBV9 and TRBJ2-7; 7 bases fit TRBD1. V dropped 1 base and J dropped 2; count of bases not matched to a gene: 12. Per the germline V gene, CDR1 is SGDLS and CDR2 is YYNGEE. The length of the CDR3 is 17 residues. The complete variable domain, with remaining parts taken from reference TRBV9 and TRBJ2-7, reads DSGVTQTPKHLITATGQRVTLRCSPRSGDLSVYWYQQSLDQGLQFLIQYYNGEERAKGNILERFSAQQFPDLHSELNLSSLELGDSALYFCASSVTPTGFGAYEQYFGPGTRLTVT.

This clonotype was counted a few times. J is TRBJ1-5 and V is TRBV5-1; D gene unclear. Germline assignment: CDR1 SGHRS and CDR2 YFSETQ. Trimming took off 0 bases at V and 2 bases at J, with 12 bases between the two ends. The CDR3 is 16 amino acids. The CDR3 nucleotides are TGCGCCAGCAGCTTGGGCGGGGTAGGCGGCAATCAGCCCCAGCATTTT. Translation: CASSLGGVGGNQPQHF.

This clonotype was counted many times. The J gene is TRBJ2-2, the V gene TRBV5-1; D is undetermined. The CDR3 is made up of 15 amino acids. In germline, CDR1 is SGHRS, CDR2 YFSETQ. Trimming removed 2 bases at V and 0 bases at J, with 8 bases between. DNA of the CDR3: TGCGCCAGCAGCTTCAGCCTAGCGAACACCGGGGAGCTGTTTTTT. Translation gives CASSFSLANTGELFF.

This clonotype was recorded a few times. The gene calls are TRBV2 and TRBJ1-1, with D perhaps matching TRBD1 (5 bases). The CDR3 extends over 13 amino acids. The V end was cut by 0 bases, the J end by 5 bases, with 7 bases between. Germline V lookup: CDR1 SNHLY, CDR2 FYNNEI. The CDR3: CASSEAGQTEAFF. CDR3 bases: TGTGCCAGCAGTGAAGCGGGGCAGACTGAAGCTTTCTTT.

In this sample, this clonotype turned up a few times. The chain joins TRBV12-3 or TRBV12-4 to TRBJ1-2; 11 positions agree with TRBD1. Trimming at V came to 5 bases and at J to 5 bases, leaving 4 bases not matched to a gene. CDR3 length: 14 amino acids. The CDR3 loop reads CASSGTGGRYGYTF. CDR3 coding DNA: TGTGCCAGCAGTGGGACAGGGGGACGGTATGGCTACACCTTC.

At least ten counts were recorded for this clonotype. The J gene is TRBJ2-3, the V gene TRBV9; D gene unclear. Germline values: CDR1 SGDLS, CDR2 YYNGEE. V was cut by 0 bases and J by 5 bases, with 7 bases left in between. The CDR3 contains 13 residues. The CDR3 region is CASSVVLGDTQYF. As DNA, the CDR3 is TGTGCCAGCAGCGTAGTACTCGGAGATACGCAGTATTTT.

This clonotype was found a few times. For the CDR3, the DNA is TGTGCCAGCAGTCGCCACACAGGGGCCCATCAGCCCCAGCATTTT. Encoded protein: CASSRHTGAHQPQHF. This chain uses TRBV6-2 or TRBV6-3 with TRBJ1-5; 7 nucleotides align to TRBD1. Trimming cost V 5 bases and J 5 bases; bases outside gene matches: 9. CDR1 MNHEY and CDR2 SVGEGT come from the germline V gene. The CDR3 contains 15 residues.